This TCR beta chain stems from a study of OX40 agonist ivuxolimab in advanced cancers. Study at large: Partial responses were observed in three patients, of whom one had hepatocellular carcinoma and two had cutaneous melanoma. General study results and limits: At 0.1 to 3.0 mg/kg, CD4+ and CD8+ blood T cells expanded clonally by week 6. The expanded peripheral T cells' antigen specificity was not determined.

The germline V gene has CDR1 SGHRS and CDR2 YFSETQ. Trimming pared 3 bases from V and 9 bases from J, leaving 22 bases between. The CDR3 is 16 amino acids. A word on this clone: Its antigen is undetermined.

Some clones are missing from TCRdb's copy, which holds only in-frame ones; the method was immunoSEQ multiplex PCR. Of approximately 41,000 clones in the sample, around 92% are singletons; the top ten hold approximately 0.62%. The sample in question was CD4+ or CD8+ T cells sorted from blood, obtained in a trial of the OX40 agonist ivuxolimab. The V gene is TRBV5-1, the J gene TRBJ2-1; possible D gene TRBD2, 5 bases. The receptor was derived from an adult with an advanced solid tumor such as melanoma, head and neck, liver or kidney cancer. In DNA form, the CDR3 reads TGCGCCAGCAGCTCAACCAGCGGTTTTTTGCACGGTGAGCAGTTCTTC. Translated, it gives CASSSTSGFLHGEQFF. The complete variable domain, with remaining parts taken from reference TRBV5-1 and TRBJ2-1, reads KAGVTQTPRYLIKTRGQQVTLSCSPISGHRSVSWYQQTPGQGLQFLFEYFSETQRNKGNFPGRFSGRQFSNSRSEMNVSTLELGDSALYLCASSSTSGFLHGEQFFGPGTRLTVL.